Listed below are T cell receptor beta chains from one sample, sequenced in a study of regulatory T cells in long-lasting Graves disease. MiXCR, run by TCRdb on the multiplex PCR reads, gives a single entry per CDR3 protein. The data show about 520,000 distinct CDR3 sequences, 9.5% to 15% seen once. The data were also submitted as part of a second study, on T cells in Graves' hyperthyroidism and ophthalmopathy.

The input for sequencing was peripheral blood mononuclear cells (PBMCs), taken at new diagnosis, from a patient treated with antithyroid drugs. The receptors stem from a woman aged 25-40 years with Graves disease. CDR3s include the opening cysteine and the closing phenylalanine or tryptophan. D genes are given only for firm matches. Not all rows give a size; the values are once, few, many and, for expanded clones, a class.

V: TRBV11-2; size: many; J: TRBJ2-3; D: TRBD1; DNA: TGTGCCAGCAGCTTCCGACAGGGAGGCACAGATACGCAGTATTTT; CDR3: CASSFRQGGTDTQYF
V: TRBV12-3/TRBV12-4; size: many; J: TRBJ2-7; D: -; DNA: TGTGCCAGCAGTCCCGATCCCTACCGTGCCGATCCTTACGAGCAGTACTTC; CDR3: CASSPDPYRADPYEQYF
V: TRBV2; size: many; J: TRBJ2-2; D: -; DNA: TGTGCCAGCAGAGATTCGAACACCGGGGAGCTGTTTTTT; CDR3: CASRDSNTGELFF
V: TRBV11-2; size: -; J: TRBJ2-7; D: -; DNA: TGTGCCAGCAGCTTTACCCTTGGCGAGCAGTACTTC; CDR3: CASSFTLGEQYF
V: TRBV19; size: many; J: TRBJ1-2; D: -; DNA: TGTGCCAGTAGTGAGGACCGGAGCCTCTATGGCTACACCTTC; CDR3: CASSEDRSLYGYTF
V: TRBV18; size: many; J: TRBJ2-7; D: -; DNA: TGTGCCAGCTCGCCGACCCAGGATCGTGCCGAGCAGTACTTC; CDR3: CASSPTQDRAEQYF
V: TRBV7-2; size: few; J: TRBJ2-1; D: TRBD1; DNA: TGTGCCAGCAGCCCCCAGGGGGACGCTTACAATGAGCAGTTCTTC; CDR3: CASSPQGDAYNEQFF
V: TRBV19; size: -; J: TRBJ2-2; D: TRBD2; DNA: TGTGCCAGTAGTTATCGGGAGGGCCTTTCCGGGGAGCTGTTTTTT; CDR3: CASSYREGLSGELFF
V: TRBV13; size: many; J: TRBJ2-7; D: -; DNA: TGTGCCAGCAGCCCCCCGTCGGCACACGAGCAGTACTTC; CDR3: CASSPPSAHEQYF
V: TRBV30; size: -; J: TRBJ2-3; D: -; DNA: TGTGCCTGGGAATCTGGGTCTCGCACAGATACGCAGTATTTT; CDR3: CAWESGSRTDTQYF
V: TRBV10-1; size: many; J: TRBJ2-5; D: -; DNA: TGCGCCAGCACAGGGAACTCCCAGGAGACCCAGTACTTC; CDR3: CASTGNSQETQYF
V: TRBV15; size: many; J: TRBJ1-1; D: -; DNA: TGTGCCACCAGCAGAATCACGAACACTGAAGCTTTCTTT; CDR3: CATSRITNTEAFF
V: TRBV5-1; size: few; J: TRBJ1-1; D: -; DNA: TGCGCCAGCCGCTACCCGGGCCAGGGGACGAAAGCTTTCTTT; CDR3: CASRYPGQGTKAFF
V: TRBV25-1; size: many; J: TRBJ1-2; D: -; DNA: TGTGCCAGCAGTGAATATACCGGGCGTGGCTACACCTTC; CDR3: CASSEYTGRGYTF
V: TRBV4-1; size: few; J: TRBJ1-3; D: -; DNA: TGCGCCAGCAGCCACTCCGAGGGGGGCAGAAACACCATATATTTT; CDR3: CASSHSEGGRNTIYF
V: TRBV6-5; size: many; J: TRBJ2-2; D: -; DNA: TGTGCCAGCAGTTCGACTAGTATAACCGGGGAGCTGTTTTTT; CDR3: CASSSTSITGELFF
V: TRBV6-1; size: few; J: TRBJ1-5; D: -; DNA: TGTGCCAGCAGTCAAGGGACAATTAATCAGCCCCAGCATTTT; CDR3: CASSQGTINQPQHF
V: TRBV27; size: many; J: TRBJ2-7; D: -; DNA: TGTGCCAGCAGTTCCGGCCCCGGGGCGGCATCCTACGAGCAGTACTTC; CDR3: CASSSGPGAASYEQYF
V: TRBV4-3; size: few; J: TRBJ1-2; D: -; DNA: TGCGCCAGCAGCCAAGTTCAGGGTATGGGCTATGGCTACACCTTC; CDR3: CASSQVQGMGYGYTF
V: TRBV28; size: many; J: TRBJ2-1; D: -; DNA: TGTGCCAGCAGTCTAGCCGACAGGGAGGGGTCTGAGCAGTTCTTC; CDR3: CASSLADREGSEQFF
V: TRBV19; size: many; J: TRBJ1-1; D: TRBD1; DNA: TGTGCCAGTAGTACGTCAGGGGGAGGGCCGGGAGCTTTCTTT; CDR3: CASSTSGGGPGAFF
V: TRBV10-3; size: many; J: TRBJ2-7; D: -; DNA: TGTGCCATCAGTGAGTTACTTAACTACGAGCAGTACTTC; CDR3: CAISELLNYEQYF
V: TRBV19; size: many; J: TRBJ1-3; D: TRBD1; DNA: TGTGCCAGTAGTCCGGGACAGGGAAGACTCTCTGGAAACACCATATATTTT; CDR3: CASSPGQGRLSGNTIYF
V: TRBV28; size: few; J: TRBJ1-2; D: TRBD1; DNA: TGTGCCAGCAGCCCGGGACAGGGGGCGGATGGCTACACCTTC; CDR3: CASSPGQGADGYTF
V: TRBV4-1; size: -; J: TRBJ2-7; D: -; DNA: TGCGCCAGCAGCCGGAAGGAAGGACAAAGCTACGAGCAGTACTTC; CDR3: CASSRKEGQSYEQYF
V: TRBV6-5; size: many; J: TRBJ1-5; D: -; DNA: TGTGCCAGCAGTTACCTCGACAGCCGGGTAGGCGATCAGCCCCAGCATTTT; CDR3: CASSYLDSRVGDQPQHF
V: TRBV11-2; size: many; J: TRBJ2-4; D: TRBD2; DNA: TGTGCCAGCAGCCCGGGGACTAGCGGGAGGTTAGACATTCAGTACTTC; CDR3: CASSPGTSGRLDIQYF
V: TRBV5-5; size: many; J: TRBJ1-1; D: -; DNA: TGTGCCAGCAGCTTTGGCTCGGAGAACACTGAAGCTTTCTTT; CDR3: CASSFGSENTEAFF
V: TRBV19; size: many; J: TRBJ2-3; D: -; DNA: TGTGCCAGTAGTAGGGGACGACCCTTCACAAGCACAGATACGCAGTATTTT; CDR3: CASSRGRPFTSTDTQYF
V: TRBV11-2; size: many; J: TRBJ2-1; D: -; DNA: TGTGCCAGCAGCTTGCAGGGACTCCCTTACAATGAGCAGTTCTTC; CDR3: CASSLQGLPYNEQFF
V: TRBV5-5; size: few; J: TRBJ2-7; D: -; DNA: TGTGCCAGCAGCTTGGGGACTATGGAATTCTACGAGCAGTACTTC; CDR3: CASSLGTMEFYEQYF
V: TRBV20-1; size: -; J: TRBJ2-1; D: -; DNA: TGCAGTGCTAGGCAGGGGTCATCCTACAATGAGCAGTTCTTC; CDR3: CSARQGSSYNEQFF
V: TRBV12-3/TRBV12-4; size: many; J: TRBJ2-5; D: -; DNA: TGTGCCAGCAGTCCGTGGCGTACTGAGACCCAGTACTTC; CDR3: CASSPWRTETQYF
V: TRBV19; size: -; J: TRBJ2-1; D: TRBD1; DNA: TGTGCCAGTAGACGGACAGGGGCCTACAATGAGCAGTTCTTC; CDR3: CASRRTGAYNEQFF
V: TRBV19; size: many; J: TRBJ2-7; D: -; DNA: TGTGCCAGTAGTTCTCCGGGACGGATGTACTTC; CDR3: CASSSPGRMYF
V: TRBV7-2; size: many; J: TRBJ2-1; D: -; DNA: TGTGCCAGCAGCGATCGGGGCCTGGTGGGGAATGAGCAGTTCTTC; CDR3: CASSDRGLVGNEQFF
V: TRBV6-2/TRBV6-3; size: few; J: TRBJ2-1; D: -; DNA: TGTGCCAGCAGTTACTTTAGAGCGTCGGGTGAGCAGTTCTTC; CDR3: CASSYFRASGEQFF
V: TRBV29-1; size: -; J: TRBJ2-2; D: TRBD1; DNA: TGCAGCGTAAAACAGGGGGCTACTTTAAACACCGGGGAGCTGTTTTTT; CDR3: CSVKQGATLNTGELFF
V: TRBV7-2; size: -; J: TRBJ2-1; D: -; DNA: TGTGCCAGCAGATCAGAGGCTTTTTTAGTAATCGGTGAGCAGTTCTTC; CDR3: CASRSEAFLVIGEQFF
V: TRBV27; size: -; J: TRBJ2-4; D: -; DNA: TGTGCCAGCAGTCCCCGGGAAGCCAAAAACATTCAGTACTTC; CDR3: CASSPREAKNIQYF
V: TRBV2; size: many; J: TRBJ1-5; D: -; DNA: TGTGCCAGCAGGTCTGTACAGGGAAATCAGCCCCAGCATTTT; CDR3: CASRSVQGNQPQHF
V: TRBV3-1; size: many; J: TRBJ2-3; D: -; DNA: TGTGCCAGCAGCCCCGCTAAGAAGCTGTGGGATACGCAGTATTTT; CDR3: CASSPAKKLWDTQYF
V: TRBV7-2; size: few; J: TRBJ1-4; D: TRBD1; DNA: TGTGCCAGCAGCAGGACAGGACGTAATGAAAAACTGTTTTTT; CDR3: CASSRTGRNEKLFF
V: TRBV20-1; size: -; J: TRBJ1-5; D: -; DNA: TGCAGTGCTAGTGTCGGGATATATCAGCCCCAGCATTTT; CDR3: CSASVGIYQPQHF
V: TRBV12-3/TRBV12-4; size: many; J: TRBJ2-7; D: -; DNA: TGTGCCAGCAGTCCGGGACGCAGGTACGAGCAGTACTTC; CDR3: CASSPGRRYEQYF
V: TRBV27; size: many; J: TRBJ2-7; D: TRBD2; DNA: TGTGCCAGCAGTGACCGACTAGCGATTGACTCCTACGAGCAGTACTTC; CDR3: CASSDRLAIDSYEQYF
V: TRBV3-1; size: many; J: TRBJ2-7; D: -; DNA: TGTGCCAGCAGCCAAGGGACAATTCCGATCCTACCCTACGAGCAGTACTTC; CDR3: CASSQGTIPILPYEQYF
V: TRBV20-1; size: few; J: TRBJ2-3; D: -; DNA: TGCAGTGCTAGAGATTGGGGCGGGGCAGATACGCAGTATTTT; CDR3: CSARDWGGADTQYF
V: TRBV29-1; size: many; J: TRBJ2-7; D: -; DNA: TGCAGCGTTGACAGGGGACCTCTCTACGAGCAGTACTTC; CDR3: CSVDRGPLYEQYF
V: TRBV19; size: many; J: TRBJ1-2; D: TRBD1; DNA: TGTGCCAGTAGTATAGGGCCGGGGACAGCGTATGGCTACACCTTC; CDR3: CASSIGPGTAYGYTF
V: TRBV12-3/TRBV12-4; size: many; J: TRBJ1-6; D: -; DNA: TGTGCCAGCAGGGGGACGGCGTATAATTCACCCCTCCACTTT; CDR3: CASRGTAYNSPLHF
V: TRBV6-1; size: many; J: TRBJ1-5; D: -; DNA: TGTGCCAGCAGTGTACGTCCCAAGGGGTTCGCGGGCAATCAGCCCCAGCATTTT; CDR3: CASSVRPKGFAGNQPQHF
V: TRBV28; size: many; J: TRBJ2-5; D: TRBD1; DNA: TGTGCCAGCAGTTGCAGGGACAGGGCTGAGGAGACCCAGTACTTC; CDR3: CASSCRDRAEETQYF